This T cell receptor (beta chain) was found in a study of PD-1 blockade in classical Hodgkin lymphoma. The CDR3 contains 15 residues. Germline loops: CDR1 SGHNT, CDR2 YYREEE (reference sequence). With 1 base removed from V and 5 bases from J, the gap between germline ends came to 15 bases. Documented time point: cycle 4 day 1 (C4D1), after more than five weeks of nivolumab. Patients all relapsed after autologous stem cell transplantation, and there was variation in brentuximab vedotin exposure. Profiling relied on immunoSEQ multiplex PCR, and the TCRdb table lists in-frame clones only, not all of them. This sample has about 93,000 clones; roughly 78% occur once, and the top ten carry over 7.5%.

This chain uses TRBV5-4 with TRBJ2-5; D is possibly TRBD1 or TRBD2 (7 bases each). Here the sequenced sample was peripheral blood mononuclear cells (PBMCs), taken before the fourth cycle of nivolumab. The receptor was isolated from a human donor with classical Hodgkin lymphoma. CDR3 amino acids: CASSLTPGGGETQYF. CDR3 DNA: TGTGCCAGCAGCTTGACACCAGGGGGAGGGGAGACCCAGTACTTC.